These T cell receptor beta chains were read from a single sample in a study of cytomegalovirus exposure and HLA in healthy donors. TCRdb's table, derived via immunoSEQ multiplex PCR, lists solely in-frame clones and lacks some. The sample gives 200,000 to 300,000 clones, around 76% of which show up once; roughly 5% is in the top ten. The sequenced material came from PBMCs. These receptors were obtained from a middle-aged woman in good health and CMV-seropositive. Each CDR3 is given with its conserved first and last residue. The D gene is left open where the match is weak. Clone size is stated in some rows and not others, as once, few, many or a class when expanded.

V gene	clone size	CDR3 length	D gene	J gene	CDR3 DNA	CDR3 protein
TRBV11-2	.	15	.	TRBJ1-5	TGTGCCAGCAGCTTTACAGGGAATAGCAATCAGCCCCAGCATTTT	CASSFTGNSNQPQHF
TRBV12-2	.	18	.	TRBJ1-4	TGTGCAAGTCGCTCGTCCGCGACAGGCCTTAATACTAATGAAAAACTGTTTTTT	CASRSSATGLNTNEKLFF
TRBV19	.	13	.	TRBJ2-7	TGTGCCAGTAGTATAGCCGCCAGATACGAGCAGTACTTC	CASSIAARYEQYF
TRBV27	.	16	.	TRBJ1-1	TGTGCCAGCAGTGCGGCGGCAGGGAGGAGGAACACTGAAGCTTTCTTT	CASSAAAGRRNTEAFF
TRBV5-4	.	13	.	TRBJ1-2	TGTGCCAGCAGCTTGGCTCAGTACTATGGCTACACCTTC	CASSLAQYYGYTF
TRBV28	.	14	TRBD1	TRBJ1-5	TGTGCCAGCCTGGGGACAGGATGGCCTCAGCCCCAGCATTTT	CASLGTGWPQPQHF
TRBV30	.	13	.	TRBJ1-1	TGTGCCTGGAGTGAAGACCAGGGTTGGGAAGCTTTCTTT	CAWSEDQGWEAFF
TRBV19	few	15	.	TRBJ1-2	TGTGCCAGTAGTATAGATAGGGGCTGGGACTATGGCTACACCTTC	CASSIDRGWDYGYTF
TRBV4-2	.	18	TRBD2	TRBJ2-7	TGTGCCAGCAGCCAAGATAGGGGGGGACTAGCGGACTCCTACGAGCAGTACTTC	CASSQDRGGLADSYEQYF
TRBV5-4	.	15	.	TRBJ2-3	TGTGCCAGCAGCCCCGGGTCTCTCTTCAGAGATACGCAGTATTTT	CASSPGSLFRDTQYF
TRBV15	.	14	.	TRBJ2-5	TGTGCCACCAGCAGCGGACTTCCCCCGGGGGAGCAGTACTTC	CATSSGLPPGEQYF
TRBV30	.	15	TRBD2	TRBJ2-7	TGTGCCTGGAAGCGACTAGCGGGAGGGTCCTACGAGCAGTACTTC	CAWKRLAGGSYEQYF
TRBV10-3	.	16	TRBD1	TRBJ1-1	TGTGCCATCAGTCCGACAGGGGGCGCGTTGAGCACTGAAGCTTTCTTT	CAISPTGGALSTEAFF
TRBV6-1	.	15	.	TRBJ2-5	TGTGCCAGCAGTGAAGGACAGGAGCATAGGCAGACCCAGTACTTC	CASSEGQEHRQTQYF
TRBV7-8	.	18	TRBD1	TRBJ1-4	TGTGCCAGCAGCCCACGGACAGGGCAGGAAGCAACTAATGAAAAACTGTTTTTT	CASSPRTGQEATNEKLFF
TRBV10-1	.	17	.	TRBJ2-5	TGCGCCAGCAGTGAAGGGGGAGGGGGTCCTCCCCAAGAGACCCAGTACTTC	CASSEGGGGPPQETQYF
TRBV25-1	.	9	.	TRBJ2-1	TGTGCCAGCCTCAATGAGCAGTTCTTC	CASLNEQFF
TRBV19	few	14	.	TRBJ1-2	TGTGCCAGTAGTATACGACAGGAAGAGAGGCGCTACACCTTC	CASSIRQEERRYTF
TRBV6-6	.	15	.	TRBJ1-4	TGTGCCAGCAGTTTAATGACAGCAACTAATGAAAAACTGTTTTTT	CASSLMTATNEKLFF
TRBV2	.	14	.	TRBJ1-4	TGTGCCAGCAGTTCCCCTCCCGGAGGTGAAAAACTGTTTTTT	CASSSPPGGEKLFF
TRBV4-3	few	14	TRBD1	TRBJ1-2	TGCGCCAGCAGCCTGAGTGACAGGGACTATGGCTACACCTTC	CASSLSDRDYGYTF
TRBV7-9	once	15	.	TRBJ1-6	TGTGCCAGCAGCTTGGCGGGGGTCTATAATTCACCCCTCCACTTT	CASSLAGVYNSPLHF
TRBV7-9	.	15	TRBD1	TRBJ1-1	TGTGCCAGCAGCCAACCGACAGGGACAAATTCTGAAGCTTTCTTT	CASSQPTGTNSEAFF
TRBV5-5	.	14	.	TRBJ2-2	TGTGCCAGCAGCCCCAACGCAGGGGCCGGGGAGCTGTTTTTT	CASSPNAGAGELFF
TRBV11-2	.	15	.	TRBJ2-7	TGTGCCAGCAGTCCCAGGGTTGGTATGGACTACGAGCAGTACTTC	CASSPRVGMDYEQYF
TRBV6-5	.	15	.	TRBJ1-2	TGTGCCAGCAGTTACCTCGGGGGGGTCCTCTATGGCTACACCTTC	CASSYLGGVLYGYTF
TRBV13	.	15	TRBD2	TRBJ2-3	TGTGCCAGCAGCCCGCGGGGGGCTAGCACAGATACGCAGTATTTT	CASSPRGASTDTQYF
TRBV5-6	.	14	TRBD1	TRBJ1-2	TGTGCCAGCAGCCCGGGACAGAGAAACTATGGCTACACCTTC	CASSPGQRNYGYTF
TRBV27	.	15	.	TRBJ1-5	TGTGCCAGCACCCCGGGATCCGGGGGCAATCAGCCCCAGCATTTT	CASTPGSGGNQPQHF
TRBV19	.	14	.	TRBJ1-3	TGTGCCAGTAGTCCCGGGGGACGGTTGGACACCATATATTTT	CASSPGGRLDTIYF
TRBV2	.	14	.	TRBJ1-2	TGTGCCAGCAGTGAGGGCAGGGGTTCATATGGCTACACCTTC	CASSEGRGSYGYTF
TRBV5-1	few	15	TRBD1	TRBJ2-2	TGCGCCAGCGGTCAAACAGGGGGGAACACCGGGGAGCTGTTTTTT	CASGQTGGNTGELFF
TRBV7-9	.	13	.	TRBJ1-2	TGTGCCAGCAGACTAGACGGAAACTATGGCTACACCTTC	CASRLDGNYGYTF
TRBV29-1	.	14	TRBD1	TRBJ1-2	TGCAGCGGCCACGGACTGGGACAGGGGGGTGGCTACACCTTC	CSGHGLGQGGGYTF
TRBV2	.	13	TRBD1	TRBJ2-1	TGTGCCACTAGGACAGGCTCTTACAATGAGCAGTTCTTC	CATRTGSYNEQFF
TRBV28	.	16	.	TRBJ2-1	TGTGCCAGCAGTACCCAGCCCTGGAGCTCCTACAATGAGCAGTTCTTC	CASSTQPWSSYNEQFF
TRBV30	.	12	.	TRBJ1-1	TGTGCCGGAAACAGGGATGACACTGAAGCTTTCTTT	CAGNRDDTEAFF
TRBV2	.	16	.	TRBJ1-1	TGTGCCAGCAGATCCGGGTCCAGTTGGATGAACACTGAAGCTTTCTTT	CASRSGSSWMNTEAFF
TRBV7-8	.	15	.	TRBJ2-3	TGTGCCAGCAGCTTAGCGGGCACGGCGACGGGGAAGCAGTATTTT	CASSLAGTATGKQYF
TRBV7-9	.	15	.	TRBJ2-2	TGTGCCAGCAGCTTATCCGCAGGAGGCGCCGGGGAGCTGTTTTTT	CASSLSAGGAGELFF
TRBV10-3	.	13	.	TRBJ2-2	TGTGCCATCAGCCCCGCCACCGGCGGGGAGCTGTTTTTT	CAISPATGGELFF
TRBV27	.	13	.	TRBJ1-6	TGTGCCAGCACCCCTGGGCAGGGGCTACCCCTCCACTTT	CASTPGQGLPLHF
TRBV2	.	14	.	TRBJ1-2	TGTGCCAGCAGTGGTTCTCAGGGCTGGGGCGGCTACACCTTC	CASSGSQGWGGYTF
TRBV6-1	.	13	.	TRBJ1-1	TGTGCCAGCAGTCCTCGCAGGGAGGGCGCGGCTTTCTTT	CASSPRREGAAFF
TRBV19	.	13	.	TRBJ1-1	TGTGCCAGTAGTCTAGGGAGGGACACTGAAGCTTTCTTT	CASSLGRDTEAFF
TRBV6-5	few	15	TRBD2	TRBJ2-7	TGTGCCAGCAGTTTAGCGGGAGCTCTGAGGAACGAGCAGTACTTC	CASSLAGALRNEQYF
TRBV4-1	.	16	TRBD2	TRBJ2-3	TGCGCCAGCAGCCCTCTACTAGCGGGGGGACCAGATACGCAGTATTTT	CASSPLLAGGPDTQYF
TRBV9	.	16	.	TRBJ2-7	TGTGCCAGCAGCCCAAGGGGTCAGGGGGGCTCCTACGAGCAGTACTTC	CASSPRGQGGSYEQYF
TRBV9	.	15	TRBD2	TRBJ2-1	TGTGCCAGCAGCTTACTAGCGGGGGGGATCAATGAGCAGTTCTTC	CASSLLAGGINEQFF
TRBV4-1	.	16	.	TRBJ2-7	TGCGCCAGCAGCCAAGATCCGTACAGGAGCTCCTACGAGCAGTACTTC	CASSQDPYRSSYEQYF
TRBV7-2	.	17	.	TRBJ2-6	TGTGCCAGCAGGACCCAGGTACCCCACGCTGGGGCCAACGTCCTGACTTTC	CASRTQVPHAGANVLTF
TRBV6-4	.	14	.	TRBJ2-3	TGTGCCAGCAGTGAAGTAGGATCAGGGGATACGCAGTATTTT	CASSEVGSGDTQYF
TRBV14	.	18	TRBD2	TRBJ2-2	TGTGCCAGCAGCCAAGCTCCTACTAGCGGGGGGGCCACCGGGGAGCTGTTTTTT	CASSQAPTSGGATGELFF
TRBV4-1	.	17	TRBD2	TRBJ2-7	TGCGCCAGCAAGTCTGGCGGCGGGGGGAGCCTCATCGACGAGCAGTACTTC	CASKSGGGGSLIDEQYF
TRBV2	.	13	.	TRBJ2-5	TGTGCCAGCAGTGAACAGGGGTGGCGGACCCAGTACTTC	CASSEQGWRTQYF
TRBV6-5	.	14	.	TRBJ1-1	TGTGCCAGCAGTTATCGCCGGGGCGGGGGTGAAGCTTTCTTT	CASSYRRGGGEAFF
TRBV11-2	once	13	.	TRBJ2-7	TGTGCCAGCAGCTTCGGGACTGGATACGAGCAGTACTTC	CASSFGTGYEQYF
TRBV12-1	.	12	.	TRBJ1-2	TGTGCCAGGAGGACAGGGGGCCATGGCTACACCTTC	CARRTGGHGYTF
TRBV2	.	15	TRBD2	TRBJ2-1	TGTGCCAGCAGTTCCCTAGCGGGAGTGAGGGATGAGCAGTTCTTC	CASSSLAGVRDEQFF